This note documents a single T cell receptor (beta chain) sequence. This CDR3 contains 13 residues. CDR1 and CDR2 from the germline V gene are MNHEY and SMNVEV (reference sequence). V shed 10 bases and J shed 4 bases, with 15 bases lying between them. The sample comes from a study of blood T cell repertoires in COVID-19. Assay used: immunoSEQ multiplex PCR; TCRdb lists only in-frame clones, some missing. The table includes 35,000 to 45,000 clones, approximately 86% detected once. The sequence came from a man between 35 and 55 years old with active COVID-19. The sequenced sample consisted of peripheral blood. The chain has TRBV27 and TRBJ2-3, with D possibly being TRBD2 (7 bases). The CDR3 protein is CATGEGDADTQYF. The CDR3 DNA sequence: TGTGCCACCGGGGAGGGGGATGCAGATACGCAGTATTTT.